Included here is one T cell receptor (beta chain) sequence, with context. This entry is derived from a study of cytomegalovirus exposure and HLA in healthy donors. Primers for the PCR totalled 60 Vbeta and 13 Jbeta. Sequencing used immunoSEQ multiplex PCR; TCRdb keeps in-frame clones, though not all of them. In the table there are roughly 160,000 clones, 77% of which are singletons. The sequence was obtained from a woman aged 30 to 39 in good health and CMV-seronegative. Sequencing was performed on PBMCs.

The CDR3 region has the DNA TGTGCCAGTACGGGAGGATCCGGGGCCAACGTCCTGACTTTC. Amino acid sequence: CASTGGSGANVLTF. The J gene is TRBJ2-6, the V gene TRBV19; TRBD2 agrees at 7 bases. Per the germline V gene, CDR1 is LNHDA and CDR2 is SQIVND (reference sequence). This CDR3 spans 14 amino acids. Unmatched junction bases numbered 4, after V lost 7 bases and J lost 4 bases.